The 27 T cell receptor beta chains listed next were all sequenced from one sample in a study of technical replicates of blood from a few donors. Generated by immunoSEQ multiplex PCR, the TCRdb table keeps only in-frame clones and is missing some. Of 85,000 to 100,000 clones listed, over 85% are singletons. The specimen was T cells isolated from PBMCs. These receptor sequences come from a human donor in good health.

The chain uses TRBV13 and TRBJ1-2; 10 bases fit TRBD1. Germline CDR1 reads PRHDT; CDR2 reads FYEKMQ (reference sequence). The V gene end was trimmed by 5 bases and the J gene end by 5 bases; junction bases not matched to a gene: 5. This CDR3 has 14 residues. The chain's CDR3 is CASSRGQGGYGYTF. CDR3 DNA: TGTGCCAGCAGCCGCGGACAGGGGGGGTATGGCTACACCTTC. The entire variable domain, with the rest obtained from reference TRBV13 and TRBJ1-2, is as follows: AAGVIQSPRHLIKEKRETATLKCYPIPRHDTVYWYQQGPGQDPQFLISFYEKMQSDKGSIPDRFSAQQFSDYHSELNMSSLELGDSALYFCASSRGQGGYGYTFGSGTRLTVV.

The chain combines TRBV7-9 with TRBJ2-1; D gene unclear. V was cut by 1 base and J by 1 base, with 5 bases left in between. Germline assignment: CDR1 SEHNR and CDR2 FQNEAQ (reference sequence). CDR3 length: 14 residues. In DNA, the CDR3 is TGTGCCAGCAGCTTAGACTCTTCCTACAATGAGCAGTTCTTC. Protein: CASSLDSSYNEQFF.

V and J are TRBV19 and TRBJ2-1; weak D call: TRBD1 (6 bases). CDR3 length: 16 residues. Germline CDR1 reads LNHDA; CDR2 reads SQIVND (reference sequence). The V end lost 2 bases, the J end lost 1 base, and 12 bases lay between the germline ends. CDR3 in amino acids: CASSILDRGSYNEQFF. DNA of the CDR3: TGTGCCAGTAGTATATTGGATAGGGGGTCCTACAATGAGCAGTTCTTC.

The V gene is TRBV5-1, the J gene TRBJ1-2, with 8 positions matching TRBD1. CDR1 is SGHRS and CDR2 is YFSETQ in the germline V gene. CDR3 length: 15 amino acids. The trim removed 1 base at V and 4 bases at J, leaving 6 bases unmatched. The CDR3 sequence: CASSLYQGAGYGYTF. Here the CDR3 DNA reads TGCGCCAGCAGCTTGTATCAGGGGGCTGGCTATGGCTACACCTTC.

This clone has just one count. The genes are TRBV6-5 and TRBJ2-7; a possible D gene is TRBD1 (5 bases). V dropped 2 bases and J dropped 2 bases, with 7 bases sitting between them. Looked up from germline, CDR1 is MNHEY and CDR2 is SVGAGI. The CDR3 sequence is 13 residues long. CDR3 amino acids: CASSYGAPYEQYF. CDR3 sequence (DNA): TGTGCCAGCAGTTACGGGGCCCCCTACGAGCAGTACTTC.

The rearrangement uses TRBV7-3 and TRBJ2-3, with TRBD2 matching over 7 bases. V shed 1 base, J shed 5 bases, and the junction held 6 bases outside the gene matches. The CDR3 runs 15 residues. Germline V gives CDR1 SGHTA, CDR2 FQGTGA. The CDR3 region has the DNA TGTGCCAGCAGCTTAAATCGACTAGCAGGAGATACGCAGTATTTT. The encoded protein is CASSLNRLAGDTQYF.

Concerning this clone: A junction boundary mismatches the germline segment, possibly from a read error. The chain carries TRBV7-2 and TRBJ2-5, with D tentatively TRBD2 (5 bases). The CDR3 extends over 12 amino acids. Germline V gives CDR1 SGHTA, CDR2 FQGNSA. The CDR3: CASSLLFGDHDF. The DNA for the CDR3 is TGTGCCAGCAGCTTACTCTTCGGGGATCACGACTTC.

The rearrangement joins TRBV11-3 to TRBJ1-4; D remains unclear. Germline V gene data show CDR1 as SGHNT and CDR2 as YENEEA. V gave up 1 base and J gave up 5 bases, with 8 bases separating them. This CDR3 has 14 residues. The CDR3 reads CASSLVSQNEKLFF. As DNA, the CDR3 is TGTGCCAGCAGCTTAGTTTCACAGAATGAAAAACTGTTTTTT.

The rearrangement links TRBV28 to TRBJ2-7; unclear D gene. The length of the CDR3 is 17 residues. Trimming took 3 bases from V and 0 from J, leaving 18 bases between them. Germline V gene sequence: CDR1 MDHEN, CDR2 SYDVKM. The CDR3 here is CASSFDTSIGSSYEQYF. The DNA for the CDR3 is TGTGCCAGCAGTTTTGACACGAGTATTGGCAGCTCCTACGAGCAGTACTTC.

The genes are TRBV5-6 and TRBJ2-1; the match to TRBD2 covers 8 bases. CDR3 size: 16 residues. Trimming cost V 3 bases and J 7 bases; bases outside gene matches: 12. The germline CDR1 and CDR2 sequences are SGHDT and YYEEEE. Here the CDR3 reads CASSSSGRAGRNEQFF. The CDR3 bases are TGTGCCAGCAGCTCATCCGGGAGGGCCGGTCGGAATGAGCAGTTCTTC.

The chain has TRBV28 and TRBJ1-5, with TRBD1 matching 9 bases. This CDR3 has 14 amino acids. The V gene's germline CDR1 is MDHEN and CDR2 SYDVKM. Unmatched junction bases numbered 6, after V lost 10 bases and J lost 2 bases. DNA of the CDR3: TGTGCCACCAGGGACAGGGTTGGCAATCAGCCCCAGCATTTT. It codes for CATRDRVGNQPQHF.

The rearrangement links TRBV6-1 to TRBJ1-6, with D possibly matching TRBD1 (6 bases). Trimming removed 7 bases from V and 0 bases from J, with 10 bases in between. Germline CDR1 is MNHNS and CDR2 is SASEGT. The CDR3 length is 15 residues. This CDR3 reads CASKGDSSYNSPLHF. DNA for the CDR3: TGTGCCAGCAAGGGGGATAGCTCCTATAATTCACCCCTCCACTTT.

The chain uses TRBV6-6 and TRBJ2-2; D is perhaps TRBD1 (6 bases). V was pared by 6 bases and J by 6 bases, with 20 bases between. Germline loops: CDR1 MNHNY, CDR2 SVGAGI (reference sequence). The CDR3 loop spans 16 amino acids. The CDR3 reads CASSPPGQLAPGELFF. In DNA, the CDR3 is TGTGCCAGCAGCCCCCCCGGACAGTTAGCACCCGGGGAGCTGTTTTTT.

This chain joins TRBV9 and TRBJ2-1; TRBD2 agrees at 10 bases. The CDR3 contains 15 residues. Trimming removed 4 bases from V and 5 bases from J; junction bases left unmatched: 6. Per germline, CDR1 SGDLS and CDR2 YYNGEE. DNA for the CDR3: TGTGCCAGCAGCATCGGACTAGCGGTGAACAATGAGCAGTTCTTC. Translating it yields CASSIGLAVNNEQFF.

V is TRBV5-1 and J is TRBJ2-7; TRBD2 aligns across 8 bases. The CDR3 is made up of 14 amino acids. Germline V CDR1 and CDR2: SGHRS, YFSETQ. V was clipped by 0 bases and J by 3 bases; unmatched bases: 2. CDR3 in amino acids: CASSLGGLDYEQYF. Written as DNA, the CDR3 is TGCGCCAGCAGCTTGGGGGGACTAGACTACGAGCAGTACTTC.

The rearrangement links TRBV28 to TRBJ2-7; perhaps TRBD2 as D (5 bases). Trimming left V 6 bases short and J 6 bases short, with 21 bases between. CDR3 length: 15 residues. Germline V CDR1 and CDR2: MDHEN, SYDVKM. CDR3 residues: CASRLSPGRAGEQYF. The CDR3 nucleotides are TGTGCCAGCAGGCTATCTCCCGGAAGGGCGGGCGAGCAGTACTTC. The variable domain in full, completed from reference TRBV28 and TRBJ2-7, reads DVKVTQSSRYLVKRTGEKVFLECVQDMDHENMFWYRQDPGLGLRLIYFSYDVKMKEKGDIPEGYSVSREKKERFSLILESASTNQTSMYLCASRLSPGRAGEQYFGPGTRLTVT.

The rearrangement uses TRBV19 and TRBJ2-2, with 14 bases fitting TRBD2. The CDR3 covers 18 residues. The V segment lost 7 bases and the J segment 1 base; nucleotides outside the gene matches: 8. CDR1 LNHDA and CDR2 SQIVND come from the germline V gene (reference sequence). CDR3 in amino acids: CASNPGLAGAMNTGELFF. CDR3 coding DNA: TGTGCCAGTAACCCGGGACTAGCGGGGGCCATGAACACCGGGGAGCTGTTTTTT. The entire variable domain, with the rest obtained from reference TRBV19 and TRBJ2-2, is as follows: DGGITQSPKYLFRKEGQNVTLSCEQNLNHDAMYWYRQDPGQGLRLIYYSQIVNDFQKGDIAEGYSVSREKKESFPLTVTSAQKNPTAFYLCASNPGLAGAMNTGELFFGEGSRLTVL.

This sequence joins TRBV5-4 and TRBJ2-2; 8 bases line up with TRBD1. The V segment lost 4 bases and the J segment 6 bases; nucleotides outside the gene matches: 8. There are 15 residues in the CDR3. CDR1 is SGHNT, CDR2 YYREEE, per germline (reference sequence). CDR3 residues: CASSQPGGAAGELFF. CDR3 DNA: TGTGCCAGCAGCCAGCCAGGGGGCGCGGCCGGGGAGCTGTTTTTT.

The chain joins TRBV29-1 to TRBJ2-3; D is possibly TRBD2 (6 bases). The CDR3 extends over 14 amino acids. Per germline, CDR1 SQVTM and CDR2 ANQGSEA. Between the trimmed V and J ends, which lost 0 bases and 4 bases, there was a span of 11 bases. In DNA, the CDR3 is TGCAGCGTTGAAGATCGACTAGTACCAGATACGCAGTATTTT. It codes for CSVEDRLVPDTQYF.

CDR3 sequence (DNA): TGTGCCAGCAGTGGAGTGATGGGCACTGAAGCTTTCTTT. Translation: CASSGVMGTEAFF. The chain uses TRBV28 and TRBJ1-1; D remains ambiguous. CDR3 length: 13 residues. Germline V lookup: CDR1 MDHEN, CDR2 SYDVKM. V shed 5 bases and J shed 4 bases, with 11 bases lying between them.

This rearrangement joins TRBV4-2 to TRBJ1-2; the D gene is possibly TRBD1 (6 bases). The CDR3 totals 15 residues. V lost 0 bases and J lost 10, with 18 bases in between. Germline V gene lookup returns CDR1 LGHNA and CDR2 YNFKEQ. CDR3 loop: CASSQDRGSFNDYTF. DNA of the CDR3: TGTGCCAGCAGCCAAGACAGGGGCTCCTTTAATGACTACACCTTC.

The CDR3 loop reads CSVGSTGDYGYTF. The CDR3 DNA reads TGCAGCGTTGGATCGACAGGAGACTATGGCTACACCTTC. The genes are TRBV29-1 and TRBJ1-2, with TRBD1 as a possible D gene (6 bases). The CDR3 totals 13 residues. The germline V gene has CDR1 SQVTM and CDR2 ANQGSEA. V shed 4 bases and J shed 3 bases, with 12 bases lying between them.

The chain's CDR3 is CASRSGGIAYSGNTIYF. In nucleotides, the CDR3 is TGTGCCAGCCGCTCTGGAGGTATCGCGTATTCTGGAAACACCATATATTTT. The V and J genes are TRBV27 and TRBJ1-3; D unclear. V lost 8 bases to trimming and J lost 1 base, with 21 bases between them. The CDR3 totals 17 residues. Per the germline V gene, CDR1 is MNHEY and CDR2 is SMNVEV (reference sequence).

The chain combines TRBV19 with TRBJ2-3, with D possibly TRBD1 on 6 matching bases. V shed 4 bases and J shed 4 bases, with 9 bases lying between them. The germline gives CDR1 LNHDA, CDR2 SQIVND (reference sequence). This CDR3 is 13 amino acids long. The CDR3 DNA reads TGTGCCAGTAGTAACAGGGCCCCAGATACGCAGTATTTT. Its translation is CASSNRAPDTQYF.

CDR3 DNA sequence: TGTGCCAGCAGTGAACTACCGGGACAGGGGTATGGCTACACCTTC. This translates into CASSELPGQGYGYTF. The chain couples TRBV27 to TRBJ1-2; 10 bases align to TRBD1. With V trimmed by 5 bases and J by 5 bases, 8 bases remained unmatched. This CDR3 contains 15 residues. Germline CDR1 MNHEY, CDR2 SMNVEV (reference sequence).

This clone was seen just once. The rearrangement joins TRBV7-2 to TRBJ1-5; 7 bases map to TRBD1. The CDR3 loop spans 14 amino acids. Germline CDR1 reads SGHTA; CDR2 reads FQGNSA. The junction had 3 bases not matched to a gene; V was cut back by 1 base and J by 6 bases. The CDR3 reads CASSLGQGGQPQHF. The CDR3 DNA reads as TGTGCCAGCAGCTTAGGACAGGGAGGTCAGCCCCAGCATTTT.

The chain recombines TRBV30 with TRBJ2-5; D gene unclear. This CDR3 is 10 amino acids long. CDR1 is GTSNPN, CDR2 SVGIG, per germline (reference sequence). Between the trimmed V and J ends, which lost 5 bases and 4 bases, there was a span of 5 bases. The CDR3 nucleotides read TGTGCCTGGGGGCGAGAGACCCAGTACTTC. Translating it yields CAWGRETQYF.